One sample yielded the 8 T cell receptor beta chains listed below, sequenced in a study of blood T cells in healthy people across ages (dated by TCRdb to the mid-2010s). Preparation of the library involved 5' RACE. The second PCR ran for about 7 to 11 cycles and used a J-beta primer mix along with a sample-barcoded 5' primer. TCRdb itself trimmed the public reads at Q25 with fastp, ran MiXCR and retained productive beta chains. Rows are unified per CDR3 protein, each entry keeping the most common DNA and genes. The sample table records around 1,800,000 distinct CDR3 sequences; roughly two fifths of these occur just once. Roughly 23% of the sample is taken by the ten largest. Sequenced: blood. Source of these receptors: a human donor in good health.

There are a few counts of this clonotype. The rearrangement links TRBV29-1 to TRBJ2-1; perhaps TRBD2 as D (5 bases). Germline V gives CDR1 SQVTM, CDR2 ANQGSEA. The V end was cut by 3 bases, the J end by 2 bases, with 11 bases between. The CDR3 runs to 14 residues. The CDR3 coding sequence is TGCAGCGTTGATAGGAGCGGAGCCTACAATGAGCAGTTCTTC. Encoded protein: CSVDRSGAYNEQFF.

This sequence joins TRBV7-2 and TRBJ2-5, with D uncertain. The CDR3 has 14 amino acids. Germline CDR1 and CDR2: SGHTA and FQGNSA. Written as DNA, the CDR3 is TGTGTCAGTGCTGCCGGGCTGTTACAAGAGACCCAGTACTTC. It codes for CVSAAGLLQETQYF. The variable domain in full, completed from reference TRBV7-2 and TRBJ2-5, reads GAGVSQSPSNKVTEKGKDVELRCDPISGHTALYWYRQSLGQGLEFLIYFQGNSAPDKSGLPSDRFSAERTGGSVSTLTIQRTQQEDSAVYLCVSAAGLLQETQYFGPGTRLLVL.

A note on this clonotype: Relative to the germline gene, one junction end is altered; a read error may explain this. The chain couples TRBV5-1 to TRBJ2-1, with D uncertain. The CDR3 has 13 amino acids. Germline V gives CDR1 SGHRS, CDR2 YFSETQ. The CDR3 sequence: CASSHGSDNEQFF. Written as DNA, the CDR3 is TGCGCCAGCAGCCATGGCTCCGACAATGAGCAGTTCTTC.

This chain links TRBV28 with TRBJ2-5; 7 bases are shared with TRBD1. Per the germline V gene, CDR1 is MDHEN and CDR2 is SYDVKM. The CDR3 loop spans 14 amino acids. The V gene end was trimmed by 9 bases and the J gene end by 1 base; junction bases not matched to a gene: 8. CDR3 in amino acids: CASEGALPQETQYF. CDR3 DNA: TGTGCCAGTGAGGGGGCCCTCCCCCAAGAGACCCAGTACTTC.

The chain combines TRBV4-1 with TRBJ2-3; no clear D. The ends were cut back, 0 bases at V and 6 bases at J, with 10 bases in the middle. The V gene's germline CDR1 is MGHRA and CDR2 YSYEKL. The CDR3 is 14 residues long. CDR3 nucleotide sequence: TGCGCCAGCAGCCAAGAGTGGGAAACGGATACGCAGTATTTT. Translating it yields CASSQEWETDTQYF.

The chain carries TRBV5-8 and TRBJ1-2, with D perhaps matching TRBD1 (6 bases). Per germline, CDR1 SGHTS and CDR2 YDEGEE. V lost 7 bases, J lost 2 bases, and 18 bases lay in between. This CDR3 is 15 amino acids long. The DNA for the CDR3 is TGTGCCAGCCACCCCCCGGGACAAGTGAACTATGGCTACACCTTC. Encoded protein: CASHPPGQVNYGYTF.

The chain employs TRBV7-9 and TRBJ1-1; no definite D call. V was clipped by 1 base and J by 11 bases, with 8 bases between them. From germline, CDR1 is SEHNR and CDR2 FQNEAQ (reference sequence). The CDR3 spans 11 residues. DNA of the CDR3: TGTGCCAGCAGCTTAGAGGAGCGGGCTTTCTTT. It specifies CASSLEERAFF.

This clonotype has ten or more counts. The V gene is TRBV7-2, the J gene TRBJ2-1, with D tentatively TRBD1 (5 bases). This CDR3 region has 15 residues. Trimming cost V 4 bases and J 0 bases, with 10 bases left between them. Looked up from germline, CDR1 is SGHTA and CDR2 is FQGNSA. The CDR3 region is CASSYRSGSYNEQFF. CDR3 sequence (DNA): TGTGCCAGCAGCTACAGGTCGGGCTCCTACAATGAGCAGTTCTTC.